Detailed here is one T cell receptor beta chain. Its cognate antigen is unknown. There are 15 residues in the CDR3. The V end was cut by 0 bases, the J end by 1 base, with 9 bases between. Germline V gives CDR1 LGHNA, CDR2 YSLEER. The entry originates in a study of cytomegalovirus exposure and HLA in healthy donors. The PCR had 60 Vbeta and 13 Jbeta primers. Data came from immunoSEQ multiplex PCR; TCRdb stores just in-frame clones and leaves some out. The table has 100,000 to 150,000 clones, more than 60% seen once; the top ten hold approximately 13%. Study-wide results and limits: Follow-up analysis later connected one missense variant in DCLRE1C with trimming of TCR beta V- and J-genes.

The chain couples TRBV4-3 to TRBJ1-1; tentative D call: TRBD1 (5 bases). Sequenced material: PBMCs. The TCR comes from a woman aged 55-70 years in good health and CMV-seropositive. CDR3 sequence reads: CASSQEYRRNTEAFF. The CDR3 DNA follows: TGCGCCAGCAGCCAAGAATACAGGAGGAACACTGAAGCTTTCTTT.